The rows below give T cell receptor beta chains drawn from one sample of a study of low-dose radiotherapy and immunotherapy resistance in tumors. MiXCR was run by TCRdb on the reads, yielding one entry per CDR3 protein. The repertoire holds about 46,000 distinct CDR3 sequences, 12% seen once, with approximately 6.2% in the top ten. The specimen comprised PBMCs, sampled before treatment. These receptors all come from a female donor with ovarian cancer. CDR3s include the opening cysteine and the closing phenylalanine or tryptophan. The D gene is left open where the match is weak. Expanded clones are given a class, and other clones once, few, many or no size at all.

>-|TRBV7-3|TRBJ2-2|many
CASSPRGGGELFF
TGTGCCAGCAGCCCGCGAGGGGGCGGGGAGCTGTTTTTT
>TRBD2|TRBV5-4|TRBJ2-1|many
CASNTGTSFMGEQFF
TGTGCCAGCAACACAGGGACTAGCTTCATGGGTGAGCAGTTCTTC
>-|TRBV18|TRBJ2-3|many
CASSTLGGRTTDTQYF
TGTGCCAGCTCTACACTAGGGGGGAGAACGACAGATACGCAGTATTTT
>TRBD2|TRBV11-2|TRBJ2-1|many
CASSSVLAGGRNEQFF
TGTGCCAGCAGCTCCGTACTAGCGGGGGGGCGCAATGAGCAGTTCTTC
>TRBD2|TRBV10-3|TRBJ2-5|many
CATLAGGPRETQYF
TGTGCCACGCTAGCGGGGGGGCCCCGAGAGACCCAGTACTTC
>-|TRBV9|TRBJ1-1|many
CASSVGPGGNTEAFF
TGTGCCAGCAGCGTAGGGCCCGGGGGGAACACTGAAGCTTTCTTT
>-|TRBV9|TRBJ2-1|many
CASSVVGFSSYNEQFF
TGTGCCAGCAGCGTAGTGGGGTTCAGCTCCTACAATGAGCAGTTCTTC
>-|TRBV29-1|TRBJ2-1|many
CSVEGYGDSYNEQFF
TGCAGCGTCGAGGGATACGGCGACTCCTACAATGAGCAGTTCTTC
>TRBD2|TRBV7-8|TRBJ2-7|many
CASSSSSGRPQQYF
TGTGCCAGCAGCTCCTCTAGCGGGAGGCCCCAACAGTACTTC
>-|TRBV5-1|TRBJ1-6|many
CASSLAFGESLHF
TGCGCCAGCAGCTTGGCCTTCGGGGAGTCCCTCCACTTT
>-|TRBV3-1|TRBJ1-1|many
CASSQGFRDTEAFF
TGTGCCAGCAGCCAGGGATTTCGGGACACTGAAGCTTTCTTT
>TRBD2|TRBV7-6|TRBJ2-7|-
CASSQWGGAYEQYF
TGTGCCAGCAGCCAGTGGGGGGGGGCCTACGAGCAGTACTTC
>TRBD2|TRBV30|TRBJ2-1|many
CAWTPGLAPHNEQFF
TGTGCCTGGACCCCGGGACTAGCCCCACACAATGAGCAGTTCTTC
>TRBD2|TRBV6-5|TRBJ2-1|many
CASSYLAGGDEQFF
TGTGCCAGCAGTTACCTAGCGGGGGGGGATGAGCAGTTCTTC
>TRBD1|TRBV9|TRBJ2-7|many
CASSVGTGFGEQYF
TGTGCCAGCAGCGTCGGGACAGGGTTTGGCGAGCAGTACTTC
>-|TRBV18|TRBJ2-3|many
CASSPPGRSDTQYF
TGTGCCAGCTCACCACCGGGGAGGTCAGATACGCAGTATTTT
>-|TRBV6-6|TRBJ1-3|many
CASSQTRTYSGNTIYF
TGTGCCAGCAGCCAAACCAGGACATACTCTGGAAACACCATATATTTT
>-|TRBV6-1|TRBJ2-7|many
CASSEWGGPSEQYF
TGTGCCAGCAGTGAATGGGGGGGGCCCTCCGAGCAGTACTTC
>-|TRBV4-1|TRBJ2-3|-
CASSQEFTGNTDTQYF
TGCGCCAGCAGCCAAGAATTCACGGGAAACACAGATACGCAGTATTTT
>-|TRBV6-2/TRBV6-3|TRBJ1-1|many
CASSSVTTGLNTEAFF
TGTGCCAGCAGTTCAGTGACGACAGGACTGAACACTGAAGCTTTCTTT
>-|TRBV12-3/TRBV12-4|TRBJ2-5|many
CASRGYQETQYF
TGTGCCAGCAGGGGGTACCAAGAGACCCAGTACTTC
>-|TRBV15|TRBJ1-2|many
CATSREGGFDGYTF
TGTGCCACCAGCAGAGAGGGGGGTTTCGATGGCTACACCTTC
>-|TRBV5-1|TRBJ2-5|many
CASSLGQGRTQYF
TGCGCCAGCAGCTTGGGGCAAGGGAGGACCCAGTACTTC
>-|TRBV28|TRBJ2-7|many
CASSSQLGLYEGF
TGTGCCAGCAGTTCCCAACTCGGACTCTATGAAGGGTTC
>-|TRBV19|TRBJ1-2|many
CASSIDGSYGYTF
TGTGCCAGTAGTATCGACGGAAGCTATGGCTACACCTTC
>-|TRBV5-1|TRBJ1-4|many
CASSLAGPANEKLFF
TGCGCCAGCAGCTTGGCGGGCCCCGCTAATGAAAAACTGTTTTTT
>TRBD1|TRBV20-1|TRBJ2-1|many
CSARGTGSYNEQFF
TGCAGTGCTAGAGGGACAGGGTCCTACAATGAGCAGTTCTTC
>-|TRBV11-2|TRBJ2-5|many
CASSRVRGYQETQYF
TGTGCCAGCAGCCGCGTCCGGGGGTACCAAGAGACCCAGTACTTC
>-|TRBV10-1|TRBJ2-3|many
CASSRDPSTDTQYF
TGCGCCAGCAGCCGGGACCCAAGCACAGATACGCAGTATTTT
>-|TRBV30|TRBJ1-1|few
CAWGRLDILNTEAFF
TGTGCCTGGGGGCGACTGGACATTTTAAACACTGAAGCTTTCTTT
>TRBD1|TRBV2|TRBJ2-7|many
CASSEAPGQAYEQYF
TGTGCCAGCAGTGAAGCCCCGGGACAGGCCTACGAGCAGTACTTC
>TRBD2|TRBV7-3|TRBJ2-1|many
CASSLEAGTGEEQFF
TGTGCCAGCAGCTTGGAAGCGGGAACCGGTGAGGAGCAGTTCTTC
>TRBD2|TRBV5-1|TRBJ2-1|many
CASSDLAGGYNEQFF
TGCGCCAGCAGCGATCTAGCGGGGGGGTACAATGAGCAGTTCTTC
>TRBD2|TRBV18|TRBJ2-2|many
CASPRFAGGLNGELFF
TGTGCCAGCCCCCGATTTGCGGGGGGGCTCAACGGGGAGCTGTTTTTT
>-|TRBV11-2|TRBJ1-1|medium-sized
CASSFTTEAFF
TGTGCCAGCAGCTTTACCACTGAAGCTTTCTTT
>-|TRBV19|TRBJ1-1|-
CASSRQPNVGAFF
TGTGCCAGTAGTCGGCAGCCGAACGTTGGAGCTTTCTTT
>TRBD2|TRBV20-1|TRBJ2-1|many
CSAQNLAGVGYNEQFF
TGCAGTGCTCAAAATTTAGCGGGGGTTGGGTACAATGAGCAGTTCTTC
>TRBD1|TRBV10-3|TRBJ1-6|many
CAISPTGGDNSPLHF
TGTGCCATCAGCCCGACAGGGGGGGATAATTCACCCCTCCACTTT
>-|TRBV7-6|TRBJ2-3|many
CASSLVGQLSTDTQYF
TGTGCCAGCAGCTTAGTCGGACAGCTTAGCACAGATACGCAGTATTTT
>TRBD1|TRBV30|TRBJ1-1|many
CAWSPGQGTTEAFF
TGTGCCTGGAGTCCAGGACAGGGGACGACTGAAGCTTTCTTT